These T cell receptor beta chains were read from a single sample in a study of T cells in Graves' hyperthyroidism and ophthalmopathy. TCRdb independently ran MiXCR on the multiplex PCR reads; one entry per CDR3 protein. The sample lists about 400,000 distinct CDR3 sequences, more than 13% seen once, with around a third in the top ten. The sample was blood. The receptors originated from a woman aged 30 to 39 with Graves' hyperthyroidism. Each CDR3 is given with its conserved first and last residue.

j_gene | v_gene | CDR3aa
TRBJ2-3 | TRBV12-3/TRBV12-4 | CASSPDVHRDTQYF
TRBJ2-3 | TRBV13 | CASSPRWEADTQYF
TRBJ2-7 | TRBV9 | CASSVEGGRAYEQYF
TRBJ2-2 | TRBV5-1 | CASSLVGLAGESTGELFF
TRBJ1-3 | TRBV12-3/TRBV12-4 | CASSWDANSGNTIYF
TRBJ1-1 | TRBV18 | CASSPSGTVNTEAFF
TRBJ2-1 | TRBV7-2 | CASSLTGGVSSRYNEQFF
TRBJ2-1 | TRBV2 | CASSDPSYNEQFF
TRBJ2-6 | TRBV27 | CASSSPGPSGANVLTF
TRBJ1-5 | TRBV20-1 | CSARDVSNQPQHF
TRBJ2-1 | TRBV27 | CASSTGQGWNKQFF
TRBJ2-7 | TRBV3-1 | CASSQDYLSYEQYF
TRBJ1-1 | TRBV6-4 | CASSDSGGTEAFF
TRBJ2-6 | TRBV12-3/TRBV12-4 | CASSKVGQGNSGANVLTF
TRBJ2-5 | TRBV28 | CASNQGQETQYF
TRBJ2-3 | TRBV14 | CASSQWGSSRADTQYF
TRBJ2-1 | TRBV11-2 | CASSRLAGERNEQFF
TRBJ2-2 | TRBV27 | CASSVTSGRARYTGELFF
TRBJ2-7 | TRBV20-1 | CSASLEGQYF
TRBJ1-1 | TRBV27 | CASSRLTGKDTEAFF
TRBJ2-5 | TRBV5-5 | CASSFSSQETQYF
TRBJ2-3 | TRBV3-1 | CASSQDPRGTDTQYF
TRBJ2-1 | TRBV28 | CASRALGGRGSRGYNEQFF
TRBJ2-3 | TRBV2 | CASSAGLAEADTQYF
TRBJ2-3 | TRBV14 | CASSQQGPGTDTQYF
TRBJ2-7 | TRBV5-1 | CASSLGVGGSYEQYF
TRBJ2-7 | TRBV20-1 | CSASSLADSYEQYF
TRBJ2-1 | TRBV6-1 | CASAGAGSPHEQFF
TRBJ2-7 | TRBV28 | CASRRGLAEPSYEQYF
TRBJ2-5 | TRBV28 | CASSHPKGPQETQYF
TRBJ2-5 | TRBV5-5 | CASSFEGLGETQYF
TRBJ1-4 | TRBV6-1 | CASRGPFKEEKLFF
TRBJ2-7 | TRBV28 | CASTERPPYEQYF
TRBJ1-2 | TRBV9 | CASSATRQAYGYTF
TRBJ1-2 | TRBV27 | CASSDGGRIDGYTF
TRBJ1-2 | TRBV28 | CASSLSGWGYGYTF
TRBJ2-1 | TRBV4-1 | CASSQSGTGLQGNNEQFF
TRBJ2-7 | TRBV5-1 | CASSLGQLTTYEQYF
TRBJ1-5 | TRBV28 | CASTWGLTSNQPQHF
TRBJ2-3 | TRBV5-5 | CASSLKGNTQYF
TRBJ2-6 | TRBV20-1 | CSAPGVSGANVLTF
TRBJ1-5 | TRBV6-1 | CASSPIVSTGDQPQHF
TRBJ2-3 | TRBV28 | CASSSQGTLKDTQYF
TRBJ2-1 | TRBV2 | CASSARGTIDEQFF
TRBJ2-7 | TRBV2 | CASGYREAYEQYF
TRBJ2-5 | TRBV6-1 | CASSERGGQVGETQYF
TRBJ2-7 | TRBV6-2/TRBV6-3 | CASSSGTGGVEQYF
TRBJ2-5 | TRBV12-3/TRBV12-4 | CASSLGPFLPQETQYF
TRBJ2-2 | TRBV14 | CASSQERIGTGELFF
TRBJ1-5 | TRBV12-3/TRBV12-4 | CASSFDRMDQPQHF
TRBJ2-5 | TRBV5-1 | CATTTGTEETQYF
TRBJ1-5 | TRBV4-1 | CASSQDPGNPNQPQHF
TRBJ2-1 | TRBV28 | CASSLEAGGLSEQFF
TRBJ2-7 | TRBV4-1 | CASSQETGYEQYF
TRBJ2-1 | TRBV7-9 | CASSLMGQWDRNEQFF